This T cell receptor (beta chain) stems from a study of cytomegalovirus exposure and HLA in healthy donors. A multiplex PCR was run with 60 Vbeta primers and 13 Jbeta primers. In the study's own analysis: An analysis that came later counted 80 million or so unique TCR beta chains, approximately 11 million shared. Assay: immunoSEQ multiplex PCR; the TCRdb copy retains only in-frame clones and omits some. From that table come the V and J calls and clone size; the DNA was used to work out D and trimming. Among 240,000 or so clones listed, about four fifths were seen once. Details on this clone: The antigen is undetermined.

Nominal health characterized the donors when sampled, though unrecorded immune exposures were likely. Study-wide points: In a later analysis, parvovirus B19, influenza, CMV and Epstein-Barr virus appeared linked to several top co-occurrence clusters. Association of about 17,000 TCR beta sequences with HLA alleles was found at 0.05 false discovery rate in a later analysis.

The sequence derives from a woman aged 40 to 49 in good health and CMV-seropositive. The sample comprised PBMCs.

Here the CDR3 reads CASGLGTSGGYQETQYF. The DNA for the CDR3 is TGTGCTAGTGGTTTGGGGACTAGCGGGGGGTACCAAGAGACCCAGTACTTC. The chain is built from TRBV12-5 and TRBJ2-5, with 14 bases that match TRBD2. Germline V gene data show CDR1 as LGHNT and CDR2 as FRNRAP. Trimming cost V 1 base and J 0 bases; bases outside gene matches: 1. The CDR3 contains 17 residues.